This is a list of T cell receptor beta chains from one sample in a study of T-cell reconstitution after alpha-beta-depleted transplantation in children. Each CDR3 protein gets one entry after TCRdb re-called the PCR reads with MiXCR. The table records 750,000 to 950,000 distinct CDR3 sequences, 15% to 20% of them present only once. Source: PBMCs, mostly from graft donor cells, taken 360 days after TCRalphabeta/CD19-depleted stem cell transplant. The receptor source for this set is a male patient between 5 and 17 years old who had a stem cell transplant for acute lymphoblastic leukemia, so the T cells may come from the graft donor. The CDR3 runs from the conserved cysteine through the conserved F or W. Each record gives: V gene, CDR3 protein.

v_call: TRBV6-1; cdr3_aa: CASAKGIRGFNEKLFF
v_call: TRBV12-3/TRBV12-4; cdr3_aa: CASSFRVGTVDEKLFF
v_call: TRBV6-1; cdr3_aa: CASSEVSFGTANQPQHF
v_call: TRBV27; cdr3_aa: CASSSALDYTDTQYF
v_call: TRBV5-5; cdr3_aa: CASRAGAGITYEQYF
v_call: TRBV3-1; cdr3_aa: CASSQVTGTYNEQFF
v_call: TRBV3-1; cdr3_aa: CASRPGLRTDTQYF
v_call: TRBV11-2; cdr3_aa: CASSLDSKAPLAQYF
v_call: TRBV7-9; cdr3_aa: CASSFRRPFENYNEQFF
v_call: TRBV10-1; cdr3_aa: CASTPGLAGLDTQYF
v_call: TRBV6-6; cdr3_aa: CASSSRTQWEQYF
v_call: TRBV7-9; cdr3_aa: CASSLIPGGTEAFF
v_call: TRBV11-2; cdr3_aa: CASSPATGSSYNEQFF
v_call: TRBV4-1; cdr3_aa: CASSQDTGHRGNQPQHF
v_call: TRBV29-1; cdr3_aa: CSVEITAGVIQYF
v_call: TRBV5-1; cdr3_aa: CASSFGRETEAFF
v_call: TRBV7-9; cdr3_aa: CASSPGPPAYEQYF
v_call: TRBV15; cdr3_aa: CATSRDLQYEAFF
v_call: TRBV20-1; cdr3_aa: CSALFLRQGLTDTQYF
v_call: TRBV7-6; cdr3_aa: CASSLLEGIYQETQYF
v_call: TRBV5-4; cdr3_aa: CASSLGDTIDGYTF
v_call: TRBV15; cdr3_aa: CATSRKLAPGEFF
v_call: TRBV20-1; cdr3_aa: CSARQTGTLNQPQHF
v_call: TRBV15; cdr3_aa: CATSMATNEKLFF
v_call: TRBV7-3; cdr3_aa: CASSLTVAGGLLYF
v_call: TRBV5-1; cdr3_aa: CASSPGGLAGREQYF
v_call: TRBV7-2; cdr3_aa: CASSVQELSYEQYF
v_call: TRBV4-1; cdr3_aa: CASSHGLAGGGETQYF